Listed here are 10 T cell receptor beta chains from one sample, sequenced in a study of identical twins. A single record per CDR3 protein comes from TCRdb applying MiXCR to the 5' RACE reads. The table records around 250,000 distinct CDR3 sequences, 6.5% of them present only once. A further study also used this sample, focusing on T cells expressing NK-cell markers.

The specimen was CD8+ T cells sorted from blood. The receptors come from a woman younger than 30 in good health.

CDR3 in DNA: TGCGCCAGCAGCCAAGAGCGGGGGCTAGCGGCCAATGAGCAGTTCTTC. Translated: CASSQERGLAANEQFF. J is TRBJ2-1 and V is TRBV4-3; a possible D gene is TRBD2 (7 bases). Germline V gene lookup returns CDR1 LGHNA and CDR2 YSLEER. The V end lost 0 bases, the J end lost 6 bases, and 15 bases lay between the germline ends. The CDR3 contains 16 residues.

The rearrangement uses TRBV20-1 and TRBJ2-7; either TRBD1 or TRBD2 may supply D (7 bases each). The ends were cut back, 1 base at V and 7 bases at J, with 23 bases in the middle. This CDR3 contains 16 residues. Per the germline V gene, CDR1 is DFQATT and CDR2 is SNEGSKA (reference sequence). This CDR3 is CSARAGTAEIGGEQYF. The DNA of the CDR3 is TGCAGTGCTAGAGCAGGGACAGCTGAAATCGGGGGGGAGCAGTACTTC.

This clonotype was recorded many times. The chain links TRBV12-3 or TRBV12-4 to TRBJ1-5; the match to TRBD1 covers 9 bases. CDR3 length: 15 amino acids. The V gene end was trimmed by 3 bases and the J gene end by 6 bases; junction bases not matched to a gene: 6. CDR3: CASSLGGQGSQPQHF. CDR3 coding DNA: TGTGCCAGCAGTTTGGGGGGACAGGGCAGTCAGCCCCAGCATTTT.

The chain couples TRBV19 to TRBJ2-5; 7 bases match TRBD1. The CDR3 has 12 amino acids. The V gene end was trimmed by 6 bases and the J gene end by 7 bases; junction bases not matched to a gene: 5. Germline CDR1 reads LNHDA; CDR2 reads SQIVND (reference sequence). CDR3 sequence: CASRSPGGTQYF. The CDR3 nucleotides are TGTGCCAGTAGATCACCAGGGGGGACCCAGTACTTC.

This clonotype was found many times. This chain links TRBV4-3 with TRBJ1-5; D gene ambiguous. Germline CDR1 and CDR2: LGHNA and YSLEER. V lost 6 bases and J lost 8, with 17 bases in between. The length of the CDR3 is 14 residues. CDR3 sequence reads: CASSPGGWGEPQHF. The CDR3, as DNA: TGCGCCAGCAGTCCAGGTGGATGGGGAGAGCCCCAGCATTTT.

This clonotype was seen repeatedly, ten times or more. The chain employs TRBV20-1 and TRBJ2-7; tentatively, D is TRBD2 (6 bases). The germline gives CDR1 DFQATT, CDR2 SNEGSKA (reference sequence). Trimming shortened V by 0 bases and J by 2 bases, and 11 bases separated the two germline ends. The CDR3 runs 14 residues. The CDR3 coding sequence is TGCAGTGCTAGAGACGAGCGGGCGACCTACGAGCAGTACTTC. This sequence encodes CSARDERATYEQYF.

In its sample, this clonotype was seen many times. V gene TRBV25-1 combines with J gene TRBJ1-1, with D uncertain. This CDR3 has 11 residues. Germline CDR1 is MGHDK and CDR2 is SYGVNS. Trimming cost V 7 bases and J 8 bases, with 11 bases left between them. The CDR3 DNA follows: TGTGCCAGCACCCCGGGAGACGAAGCTTTCTTT. Protein sequence: CASTPGDEAFF. Looking up the rest from reference TRBV25-1 and TRBJ1-1 gives the full variable domain: EADIYQTPRYLVIGTGKKITLECSQTMGHDKMYWYQQDPGMELHLIHYSYGVNSTEKGDLSSESTVSRIRTEHFPLTLESARPSHTSQYLCASTPGDEAFFGQGTRLTVV.

The chain employs TRBV3-1 and TRBJ1-1; possibly TRBD1 for D (5 bases). The CDR3 extends over 14 amino acids. The germline CDR1 and CDR2 sequences are LGHDT and YNNKEL (reference sequence). V was trimmed by 5 bases and J by 5 bases, leaving 15 bases between them. The CDR3 region is CASSSPGEGTEAFF. CDR3 sequence (DNA): TGTGCCAGCAGCTCCCCGGGTGAGGGGACTGAAGCTTTCTTT.

The chain is built from TRBV11-3 and TRBJ2-1; D possibly uses TRBD1 or TRBD2 (5 bases each). Germline lookup yields CDR1 SGHNT and CDR2 YENEEA. This CDR3 contains 15 residues. V was clipped by 3 bases and J by 4 bases, with 13 bases between them. The CDR3, as DNA: TGTGCCAGCAGCTTTCGGGACGCGGGTTACAATGAGCAGTTCTTC. Protein product: CASSFRDAGYNEQFF.

The table lists this clonotype with many counts. V is TRBV20-1 and J is TRBJ2-2; 8 nucleotides line up with TRBD2. The V segment lost 6 bases and the J segment 8 bases; nucleotides outside the gene matches: 17. In germline, CDR1 is DFQATT, CDR2 SNEGSKA (reference sequence). CDR3 size: 16 residues. The CDR3 sequence is CSAIRPGRARSGELFF. DNA for the CDR3: TGCAGTGCGATAAGACCCGGGAGGGCGAGAAGTGGGGAGCTGTTTTTT.